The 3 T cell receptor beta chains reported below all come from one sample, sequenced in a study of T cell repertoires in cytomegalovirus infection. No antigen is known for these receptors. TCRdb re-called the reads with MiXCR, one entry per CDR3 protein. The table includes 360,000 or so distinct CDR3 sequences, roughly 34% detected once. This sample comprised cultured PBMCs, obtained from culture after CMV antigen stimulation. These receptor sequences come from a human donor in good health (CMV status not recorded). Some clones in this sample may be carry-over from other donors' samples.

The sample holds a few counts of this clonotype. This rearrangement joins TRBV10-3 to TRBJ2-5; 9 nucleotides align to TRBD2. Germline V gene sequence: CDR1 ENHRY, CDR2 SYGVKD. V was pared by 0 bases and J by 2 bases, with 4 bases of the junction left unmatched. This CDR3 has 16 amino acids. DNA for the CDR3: TGTGCCATCAGTGAGTCGATAGCGGGGGTTCAAGAGACCCAGTACTTC. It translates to CAISESIAGVQETQYF.

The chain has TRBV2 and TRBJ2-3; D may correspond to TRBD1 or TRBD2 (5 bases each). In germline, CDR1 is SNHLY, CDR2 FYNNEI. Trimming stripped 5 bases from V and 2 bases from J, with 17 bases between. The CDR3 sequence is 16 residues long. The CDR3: CASSPSRDPNTDTQYF. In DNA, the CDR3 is TGTGCCAGCAGTCCATCCCGGGACCCAAACACAGATACGCAGTATTTT.

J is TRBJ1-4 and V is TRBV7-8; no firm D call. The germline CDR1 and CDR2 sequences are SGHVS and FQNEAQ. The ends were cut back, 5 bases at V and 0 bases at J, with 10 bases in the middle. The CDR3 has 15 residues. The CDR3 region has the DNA TGTGCCAGCAGCCCCCTGGGGTCAACTAATGAAAAACTGTTTTTT. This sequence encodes CASSPLGSTNEKLFF. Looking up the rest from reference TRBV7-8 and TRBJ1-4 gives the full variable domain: GAGVSQSPRYKVAKRGQDVALRCDPISGHVSLFWYQQALGQGPEFLTYFQNEAQLDKSGLPSDRFFAERPEGSVSTLKIQRTQQEDSAVYLCASSPLGSTNEKLFFGSGTQLSVL.